This TCR beta chain was captured by sequencing in a study of blood T cell repertoires in COVID-19. Across the whole study: The origin of the acute and convalescent COVID-19 samples was the United States, Italy and Spain. Sources were T cells, B-cell-depleted T cells, or PBMCs; the material itself was cDNA or gDNA.

How the authors handled the data: Amplification with reference gene primers provided the estimates of nucleated cell counts. Libraries were prepared by immunoSEQ multiplex PCR; TCRdb keeps only in-frame clonotypes and omits some of them. D and trimming come from the DNA, and the V and J calls and clone size come from that table. Of under 70,000 clones listed, around 70% are singletons. In germline, CDR1 is MNHNS, CDR2 SASEGT. Losses at the gene ends were 2 bases for V and 4 bases for J; bases not matched to a gene: 4. The CDR3 has 15 amino acids. The receptor was derived from a woman between 65 and 79 years old with acute or convalescent COVID-19. Sequenced sample: peripheral blood. V gene TRBV6-1 combines with J gene TRBJ2-3; 9 positions agree with TRBD1. The CDR3, as DNA: TGTGCCAGCAGTGAACGGGACAGGGTGGCAGATACGCAGTATTTT. Protein sequence: CASSERDRVADTQYF.